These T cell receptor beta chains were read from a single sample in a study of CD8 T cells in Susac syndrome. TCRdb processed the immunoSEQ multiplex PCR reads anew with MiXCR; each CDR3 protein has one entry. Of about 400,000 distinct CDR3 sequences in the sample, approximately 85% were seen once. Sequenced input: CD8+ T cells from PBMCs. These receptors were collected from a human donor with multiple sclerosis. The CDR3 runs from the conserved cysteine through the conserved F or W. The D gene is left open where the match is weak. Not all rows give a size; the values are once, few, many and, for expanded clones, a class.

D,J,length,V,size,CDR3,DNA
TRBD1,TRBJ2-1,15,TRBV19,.,CASSLGQGFVNEQFF,TGTGCCAGTAGTTTAGGACAGGGATTCGTCAATGAGCAGTTCTTC
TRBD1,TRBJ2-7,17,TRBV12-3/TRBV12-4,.,CASSLSWDRESTWEQYF,TGTGCCAGCAGCTTAAGTTGGGACAGGGAATCTACTTGGGAGCAGTACTTC
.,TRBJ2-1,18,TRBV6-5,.,CASSSPDEERGGYNEQFF,TGTGCCAGCAGTTCCCCGGACGAGGAGAGAGGAGGCTACAATGAGCAGTTCTTC
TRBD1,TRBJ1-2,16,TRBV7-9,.,CASSLPGQESNYGYTF,TGTGCCAGCAGCCTTCCGGGACAGGAGTCTAACTATGGCTACACCTTC
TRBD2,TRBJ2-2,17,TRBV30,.,CAGSPYGGGEIPGELFF,TGTGCCGGGAGTCCCTACGGGGGGGGCGAAATTCCCGGGGAGCTGTTTTTT
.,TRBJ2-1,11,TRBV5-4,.,CASTRYNEQFF,TGTGCCAGCACCCGATACAATGAGCAGTTCTTC
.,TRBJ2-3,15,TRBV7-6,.,CASSLGEFSTDTQYF,TGTGCCAGCAGCTTAGGGGAATTTAGCACAGATACGCAGTATTTT
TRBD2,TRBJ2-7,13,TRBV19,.,CASKLPSGEEQYF,TGTGCCAGTAAACTCCCTAGCGGAGAAGAGCAGTACTTC
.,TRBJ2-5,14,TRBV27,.,CASITGMGEETQYF,TGTGCCAGCATTACAGGGATGGGGGAAGAGACCCAGTACTTC
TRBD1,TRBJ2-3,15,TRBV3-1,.,CASSQFGTEFDTQYF,TGTGCCAGCAGCCAATTCGGGACAGAGTTTGATACGCAGTATTTT
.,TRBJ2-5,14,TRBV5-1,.,CASSFLGAQETQYF,TGCGCCAGCAGCTTCTTGGGGGCCCAAGAGACCCAGTACTTC
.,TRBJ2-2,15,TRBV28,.,CASRRRSANTGELFF,TGTGCCAGCAGAAGGAGGTCAGCGAACACCGGGGAGCTGTTTTTT
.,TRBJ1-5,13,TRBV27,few,CASSSYSNQPQHF,TGTGCCAGCAGTTCTTACAGCAATCAGCCCCAGCATTTT
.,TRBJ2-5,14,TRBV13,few,CASSRSIDQETQYF,TGTGCCAGCAGCCGGTCGATAGACCAAGAGACCCAGTACTTC
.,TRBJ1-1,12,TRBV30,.,CAWLGTAPEAFF,TGTGCCTGGCTAGGGACGGCTCCTGAAGCTTTCTTT
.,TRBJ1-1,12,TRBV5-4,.,CASSSTLAEAFF,TGTGCCAGCAGTTCCACTTTAGCTGAAGCTTTCTTT
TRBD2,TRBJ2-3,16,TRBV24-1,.,CATSDATSGGTDTQYF,TGTGCCACCAGTGATGCGACTAGCGGGGGAACAGATACGCAGTATTTT
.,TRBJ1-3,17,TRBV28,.,CASSFGLAASSGNTIYF,TGTGCCAGCAGTTTCGGTTTGGCGGCAAGCTCTGGAAACACCATATATTTT
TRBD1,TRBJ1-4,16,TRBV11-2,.,CASSPASRGREEKLFF,TGTGCCAGCAGCCCCGCTTCCAGGGGGCGCGAAGAAAAACTGTTTTTT
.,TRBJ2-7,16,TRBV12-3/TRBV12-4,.,CASSFNPGTITYEQYF,TGTGCCAGCAGTTTTAACCCGGGGACCATAACCTACGAGCAGTACTTC
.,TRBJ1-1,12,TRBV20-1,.,CSASPGGTEAFF,TGCAGTGCTAGCCCCGGGGGCACTGAAGCTTTCTTT
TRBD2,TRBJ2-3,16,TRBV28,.,CASSLLTSVSTDTQYF,TGTGCCAGCAGTTTATTGACTAGCGTTAGCACAGATACGCAGTATTTT
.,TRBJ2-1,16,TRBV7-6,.,CASSLGSGRSYNEQFF,TGTGCCAGCAGCTTAGGAAGCGGGCGCTCCTACAATGAGCAGTTCTTC
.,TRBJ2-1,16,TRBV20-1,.,CSANTRVERFDNEQFF,TGCAGTGCTAACACCAGGGTAGAACGGTTCGACAATGAGCAGTTCTTC
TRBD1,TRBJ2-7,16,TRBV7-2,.,CASSLQGDRGRYEQYF,TGTGCCAGCAGCCTTCAAGGGGACAGGGGGCGGTACGAGCAGTACTTC
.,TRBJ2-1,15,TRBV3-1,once,CASSQVSGLGNEQFF,TGTGCCAGCAGCCAAGTATCAGGGTTGGGAAATGAGCAGTTCTTC
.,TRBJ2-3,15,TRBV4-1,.,CASSVTGLSSDTQYF,TGCGCCAGCAGCGTCACAGGGCTCAGTTCTGATACGCAGTATTTT
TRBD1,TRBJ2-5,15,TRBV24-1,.,CATSDSTGAEETQYF,TGTGCCACCAGTGACTCAACAGGGGCCGAAGAGACCCAGTACTTC
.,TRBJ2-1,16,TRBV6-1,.,CASRFEWASPHNEQFF,TGTGCCAGCAGGTTTGAGTGGGCTAGCCCCCACAATGAGCAGTTCTTC
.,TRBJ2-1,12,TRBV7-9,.,CASRELGLEQFF,TGTGCCAGCAGAGAGCTGGGGTTGGAGCAGTTCTTC
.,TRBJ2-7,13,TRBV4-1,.,CASSHPQGYEQYF,TGCGCCAGCAGCCACCCACAGGGCTACGAGCAGTACTTC
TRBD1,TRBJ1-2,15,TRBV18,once,CASSPPTDRGYGYTF,TGTGCCAGCTCACCACCCACCGACAGGGGCTATGGCTACACCTTC
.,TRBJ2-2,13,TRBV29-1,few,CSVEGGRGGELFF,TGCAGCGTTGAAGGGGGTCGAGGCGGGGAGCTGTTTTTT
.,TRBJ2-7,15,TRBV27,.,CASTPGGSGSYEQYF,TGTGCCAGCACCCCTGGAGGCAGTGGTTCCTACGAGCAGTACTTC
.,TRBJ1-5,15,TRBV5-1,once,CASSLEGMGNQPQHF,TGCGCCAGCAGCTTGGAAGGAATGGGCAATCAGCCCCAGCATTTT
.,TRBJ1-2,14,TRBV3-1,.,CASSQPGRDYGYTF,TGTGCCAGCAGCCAACCTGGCCGGGACTATGGCTACACCTTC
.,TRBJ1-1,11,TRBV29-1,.,CSVHANTEAFF,TGCAGCGTTCACGCGAACACTGAAGCTTTCTTT
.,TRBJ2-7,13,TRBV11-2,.,CATAREQGYEQYF,TGTGCCACCGCACGGGAACAGGGCTACGAGCAGTACTTC
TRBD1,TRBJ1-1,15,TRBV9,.,CASSVYRDRATEAFF,TGTGCCAGCAGCGTTTACCGGGACAGGGCCACTGAAGCTTTCTTT
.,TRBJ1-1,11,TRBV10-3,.,CATGQSTEAFF,TGTGCCACAGGACAGTCCACTGAAGCTTTCTTT
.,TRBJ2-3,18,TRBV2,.,CASSGLAGPKTSTDTQYF,TGTGCCAGCAGTGGACTCGCGGGACCTAAAACTAGCACAGATACGCAGTATTTT
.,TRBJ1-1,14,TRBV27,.,CASSPGHPNTEAFF,TGTGCCAGCAGTCCCGGACACCCGAACACTGAAGCTTTCTTT
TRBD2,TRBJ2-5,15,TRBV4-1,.,CASSHLAGVQETQYF,TGCGCCAGCAGCCACCTAGCGGGGGTACAAGAGACCCAGTACTTC
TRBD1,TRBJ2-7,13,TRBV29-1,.,CSVVRDRGHEQYF,TGCAGCGTAGTAAGGGACAGGGGCCACGAGCAGTACTTC
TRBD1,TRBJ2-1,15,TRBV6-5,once,CASSYTRQGYNEQFF,TGTGCCAGCAGTTACACCCGACAGGGCTACAATGAGCAGTTCTTC
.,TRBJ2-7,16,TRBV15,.,CATSRILGVEGYEQYF,TGTGCCACCAGCAGGATCTTAGGGGTTGAGGGCTACGAGCAGTACTTC
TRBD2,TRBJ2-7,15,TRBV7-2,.,CASSLRTSGIYEQYF,TGTGCCAGCAGCCTAAGGACTAGCGGGATCTACGAGCAGTACTTC
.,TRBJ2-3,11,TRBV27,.,CASSDADTQYF,TGTGCCAGCAGTGACGCAGATACGCAGTATTTT
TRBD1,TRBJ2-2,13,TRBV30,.,CAWNRGGNGELFF,TGTGCCTGGAACAGGGGTGGTAACGGGGAGCTGTTTTTT
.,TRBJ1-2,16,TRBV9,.,CASSTWDIRPNYGYTF,TGTGCCAGCAGCACATGGGACATACGGCCTAACTATGGCTACACCTTC
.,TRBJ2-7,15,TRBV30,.,CAWSAREASSYEQYF,TGTGCCTGGAGTGCGCGGGAAGCGTCCTCCTACGAGCAGTACTTC
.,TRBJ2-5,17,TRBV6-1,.,CASSPRSSSLLQETQYF,TGTGCCAGCAGTCCCCGGTCCTCCTCGCTCTTACAAGAGACCCAGTACTTC
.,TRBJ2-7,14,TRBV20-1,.,CSARVRDNSYEQYF,TGCAGTGCTAGAGTCCGGGACAACTCCTACGAGCAGTACTTC
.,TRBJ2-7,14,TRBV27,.,CASRPGLLAYEQYF,TGTGCCAGTCGACCTGGACTTCTGGCTTACGAGCAGTACTTC
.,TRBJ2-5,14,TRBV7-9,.,CASSLVVDQETQYF,TGTGCCAGCAGCTTAGTAGTTGACCAAGAGACCCAGTACTTC